These T cell receptor beta chains were read from a single sample in a study of a mutant IDH1 vaccine in newly diagnosed glioma. These receptors have no identified antigens. Sequenced by immunoSEQ multiplex PCR; TCRdb stores in-frame clones only, minus some. This table holds about 31,000 clones, roughly three quarters found once. The sample here was PBMCs, taken from a glioma patient whose treatment included an IDH1 peptide vaccine. The receptors were gathered from a woman between 40 and 50 years old with glioma. Both conserved end residues are part of each CDR3. A D gene is named only where the DNA matches it firmly. Clone size is shown for a subset of rows, as once, few, many or a class of expanded clone.

>16|TRBJ2-7|TRBD1|-|TRBV4-2
CASSRAGQGFVHEQYF
TGTGCCAGCAGCCGGGCTGGACAGGGGTTCGTCCACGAGCAGTACTTC
>15|TRBJ1-1|-|few|TRBV2
CASTKERGGGTEAFF
TGTGCCAGCACTAAAGAACGCGGGGGAGGCACTGAAGCTTTCTTT
>16|TRBJ2-1|-|few|TRBV18
CASSPLGGGDYNEQFF
TGTGCCAGCTCACCATTAGGCGGTGGAGACTACAATGAGCAGTTCTTC
>14|TRBJ1-5|-|-|TRBV15
CATSRQLSNQPQHF
TGTGCCACCAGCAGACAGCTAAGCAATCAGCCCCAGCATTTT
>14|TRBJ2-2|-|-|TRBV27
CASSFRRNTGELFF
TGTGCCAGCAGTTTTCGCAGGAACACCGGGGAGCTGTTTTTT
>12|TRBJ2-7|-|-|TRBV29-1
CSVGHGPYEQYF
TGCAGCGTTGGGCACGGACCCTACGAGCAGTACTTC
>13|TRBJ1-5|-|-|TRBV7-2
CASSPVGGQPQHF
TGTGCCAGCAGCCCCGTGGGCGGTCAGCCCCAGCATTTT
>12|TRBJ2-7|-|-|TRBV7-2
CASSAVRKEQYF
TGTGCCAGCAGCGCAGTTCGTAAGGAGCAGTACTTC
>12|TRBJ2-7|-|-|TRBV15
CATSRDHSEQYF
TGTGCCACCAGCAGAGATCATTCCGAGCAGTACTTC
>13|TRBJ1-6|-|few|TRBV6-6
CASSKDLDSPLHF
TGTGCCAGCAGTAAGGACTTGGATTCACCCCTCCACTTT
>14|TRBJ2-7|-|-|TRBV5-1
CASSLFTLTYEQYF
TGCGCCAGCAGCTTGTTCACTTTAACCTACGAGCAGTACTTC
>14|TRBJ1-5|TRBD1|few|TRBV5-6
CASSQGQGNQPQHF
TGTGCCAGCAGCCAGGGACAGGGCAATCAGCCCCAGCATTTT
>16|TRBJ2-5|TRBD2|-|TRBV5-6
CASSPRLAGGSETQYF
TGTGCCAGCAGCCCGAGACTAGCGGGGGGTAGTGAGACCCAGTACTTC
>16|TRBJ2-5|TRBD2|-|TRBV5-1
CASSLMAAGVGETQYF
TGCGCCAGCAGCTTGATGGCAGCGGGGGTGGGGGAGACCCAGTACTTC
>13|TRBJ2-5|TRBD1|-|TRBV12-5
CASGVDRVETQYF
TGTGCTAGTGGAGTTGACAGGGTGGAGACCCAGTACTTC
>12|TRBJ1-4|-|-|TRBV19
CASSIGEGKLFF
TGTGCCAGTAGTATCGGGGAGGGAAAACTGTTTTTT
>12|TRBJ1-2|-|few|TRBV10-1
CANRGGNYGYTF
TGCGCCAACCGCGGGGGGAACTATGGCTACACCTTC
>14|TRBJ1-1|-|-|TRBV6-6
CASSYSRLKGEAFF
TGTGCCAGCAGTTACTCGCGACTCAAGGGGGAAGCTTTCTTT
>13|TRBJ1-6|-|-|TRBV11-2
CASTRGGNPPLHF
TGTGCCAGCACCCGGGGGGGGAACCCACCCCTCCACTTT
>18|TRBJ2-5|TRBD2|-|TRBV15
CATSRPTPSGGSQETQYF
TGTGCCACCAGCAGACCAACGCCTAGCGGGGGTTCGCAAGAGACCCAGTACTTC
>13|TRBJ1-1|-|few|TRBV12-5
CASGLSFNTEAFF
TGTGCTAGTGGTTTAAGCTTCAACACTGAAGCTTTCTTT
>15|TRBJ2-1|-|-|TRBV19
CASSTGRSSYNEQFF
TGTGCCAGTAGTACAGGGAGGAGCTCCTACAATGAGCAGTTCTTC
>11|TRBJ2-5|-|-|TRBV2
CASKAEETQYF
TGTGCCAGCAAGGCGGAAGAGACCCAGTACTTC
>16|TRBJ2-3|TRBD2|-|TRBV5-6
CASSLLSGGSTDTQYF
TGTGCCAGCAGCTTGTTAAGCGGGGGTAGCACAGATACGCAGTATTTT
>8|TRBJ1-2|-|-|TRBV7-9
CASSPVFF
TGTGCCAGCAGCCCCGTCTTCTTC
>15|TRBJ2-3|TRBD2|few|TRBV7-7
CASSFLPGGANTQYF
TGTGCTAGCAGCTTCCTTCCCGGGGGGGCTAATACGCAGTATTTT
>14|TRBJ2-1|TRBD2|-|TRBV7-9
CASSLTYSGNEQFF
TGTGCCAGCAGCTTAACATATAGCGGGAATGAGCAGTTCTTC
>16|TRBJ1-5|-|-|TRBV19
CASKPGMPYSNQPQHF
TGTGCCAGTAAACCAGGGATGCCCTATAGCAATCAGCCCCAGCATTTT
>15|TRBJ2-6|-|-|TRBV7-8
CASSFEGSGANVLTF
TGTGCCAGCAGCTTCGAAGGGTCTGGGGCCAACGTCCTGACTTTC
>13|TRBJ2-7|-|-|TRBV6-6
CASSWDDRSDVYF
TGTGCCAGCAGTTGGGATGACAGGTCCGACGTGTACTTC
>19|TRBJ2-1|TRBD1|-|TRBV5-1
CASSSPGQPPWESYNEQFF
TGCGCCAGCAGCAGTCCGGGACAGCCGCCTTGGGAATCCTACAATGAGCAGTTCTTC